The source of this T cell receptor (beta chain) is a study of CD8 T cells in ankylosing spondylitis. TCRdb ran MiXCR on the 5' RACE reads and lists one entry per CDR3 protein. The sample holds 150,000 to 200,000 distinct CDR3 sequences, roughly 13% seen once. V gave up 0 bases and J gave up 1 base, with 7 bases separating them. The germline CDR1 and CDR2 sequences are SGHRS and YFSETQ. This CDR3 is 15 amino acids long. This clonotype was picked up a small number of times. The rearrangement joins TRBV5-1 to TRBJ2-2; D unclear. The receptor comes from a female donor with ankylosing spondylitis or in good health (not recorded which). What was sequenced was blood, either unsorted or a sorted T cell fraction (not recorded which). In DNA, the CDR3 is TGCGCCAGCAGCTTGGCCAGTCAGAACACCGGGGAGCTGTTTTTT. Translating it yields CASSLASQNTGELFF.